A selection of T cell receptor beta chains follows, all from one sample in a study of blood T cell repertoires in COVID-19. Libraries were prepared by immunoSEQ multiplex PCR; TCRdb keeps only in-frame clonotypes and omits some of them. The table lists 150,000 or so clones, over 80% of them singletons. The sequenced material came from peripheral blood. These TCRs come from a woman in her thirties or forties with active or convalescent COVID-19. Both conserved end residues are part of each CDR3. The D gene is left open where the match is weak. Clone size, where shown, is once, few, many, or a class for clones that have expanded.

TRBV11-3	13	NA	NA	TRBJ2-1	TGTGCCAGCAGCTCCGGACGGACACGGGAGCAGTTCTTC	CASSSGRTREQFF
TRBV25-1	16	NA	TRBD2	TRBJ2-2	TGTGCCAGCAGTGAATTGCGGGAGTTTGGCACCGGGGAGCTGTTTTTT	CASSELREFGTGELFF
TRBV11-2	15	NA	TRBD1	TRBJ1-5	TGTGCCAGCAGCAAACAGGGGGCGAGTAATCAGCCCCAGCATTTT	CASSKQGASNQPQHF
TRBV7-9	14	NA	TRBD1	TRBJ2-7	TGTGCCAGCAGCACGGGACAGCTTACCTACGAGCAGTACTTC	CASSTGQLTYEQYF
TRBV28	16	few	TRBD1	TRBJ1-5	TGTGCCAGCAGTTTACTGCCACCGACAGGGCATCAGCCCCAGCATTTT	CASSLLPPTGHQPQHF
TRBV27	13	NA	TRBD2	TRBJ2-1	TGTGCCAGCAGTTTATCGGGGGGGAATGAGCAGTTCTTC	CASSLSGGNEQFF
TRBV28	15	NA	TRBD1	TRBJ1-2	TGTGCCAGCACCTGGGACAGGGGCGGTATCTATGGCTACACCTTC	CASTWDRGGIYGYTF
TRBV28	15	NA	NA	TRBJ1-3	TGTGCCAGCAGTTTACCGACAGGACGTGGAAACACCATATATTTT	CASSLPTGRGNTIYF
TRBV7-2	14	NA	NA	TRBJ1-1	TGTGCCAGCAGCGGTCGGAGTTATAACACTGAAGCTTTCTTT	CASSGRSYNTEAFF
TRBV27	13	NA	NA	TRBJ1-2	TGTGCCAGCAGTTTATCGATTGGGAGAGGCTACACCTTC	CASSLSIGRGYTF
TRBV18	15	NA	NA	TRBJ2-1	TGTGCCAGCTCAGGTGAGGTCAGCTCCTACAATGAGCAGTTCTTC	CASSGEVSSYNEQFF
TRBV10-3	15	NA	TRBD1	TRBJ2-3	TGTGCCATCAATTCGGGACAGAGCCAGACAGATACGCAGTATTTT	CAINSGQSQTDTQYF
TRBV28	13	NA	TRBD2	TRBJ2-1	TGTGCCATCCTCGGACTAGCGGGAGTTAGGCAGTTCTTC	CAILGLAGVRQFF
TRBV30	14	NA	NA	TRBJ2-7	TGTGCCTGGAGTCCTGAGCCGATCTCCTACGAGCAGTACTTC	CAWSPEPISYEQYF
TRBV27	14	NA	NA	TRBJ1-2	TGTGCCAGCAGTTCCGGACAGATAAACTATGGCTACACCTTC	CASSSGQINYGYTF
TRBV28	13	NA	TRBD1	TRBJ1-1	TGTGCCAGCAGGTCAGGGGGAAGGACTGAAGCTTTCTTT	CASRSGGRTEAFF
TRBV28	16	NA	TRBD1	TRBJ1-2	TGTGCCAGCAGCCTCAGACAGGGCTTCACTAACTATGGCTACACCTTC	CASSLRQGFTNYGYTF
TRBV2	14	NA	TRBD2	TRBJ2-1	TGTGCCAGCAGTGAGAGGCGCGGGAGGGGTGAGCAGTTCTTC	CASSERRGRGEQFF
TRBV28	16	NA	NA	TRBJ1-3	TGTGCCAGCAGTTTATGGGCGGTGAACTCTGGAAACACCATATATTTT	CASSLWAVNSGNTIYF
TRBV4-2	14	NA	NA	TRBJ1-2	TGTGCCAGCCATAGAACAGGGAGATGGAGTGGCTACACCTTC	CASHRTGRWSGYTF
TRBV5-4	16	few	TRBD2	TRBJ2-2	TGTGCCAGCAGCTTGGGGCTAGCGGGGAACACCGGGGAGCTGTTTTTT	CASSLGLAGNTGELFF
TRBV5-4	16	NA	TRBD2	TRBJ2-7	TGTGCCAGCAGCGGGCGTCCTAGCGGGGGGAACCACGAGCAGTACTTC	CASSGRPSGGNHEQYF
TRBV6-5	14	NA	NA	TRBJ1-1	TGTGCCAGCAGTTACTCGGAGACGGGCACTGAAGCTTTCTTT	CASSYSETGTEAFF
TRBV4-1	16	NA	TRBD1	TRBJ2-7	TGCGCCAGCAGCCGAGCCGGGACAGGGGGCGTCTACGAGCAGTACTTC	CASSRAGTGGVYEQYF
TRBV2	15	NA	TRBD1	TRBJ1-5	TGTGCCAGCAGCCCCCTTGGCCAGGGGGGCCAGCCCCAGCATTTT	CASSPLGQGGQPQHF
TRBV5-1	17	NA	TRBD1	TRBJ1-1	TGCGCCAGCAGCTTGGAGGGACAGGGGCGGAGGAACACTGAAGCTTTCTTT	CASSLEGQGRRNTEAFF
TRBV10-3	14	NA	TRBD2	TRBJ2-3	TGTGCCATCAGTGAACTAGCGGGAGGAGATACGCAGTATTTT	CAISELAGGDTQYF
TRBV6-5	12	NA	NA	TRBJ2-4	TGTGCCAGCAGGCAGGCACACGAACGGTTGGACTTC	CASRQAHERLDF
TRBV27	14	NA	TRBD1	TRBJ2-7	TGTGCCAGCAGTTTAAGACAGGGTCCCTACGAGCAGTACTTC	CASSLRQGPYEQYF
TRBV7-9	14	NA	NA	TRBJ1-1	TGTGCCAGCAGCTTACGGCGGGTGAACACTGAAGCTTTCTTT	CASSLRRVNTEAFF
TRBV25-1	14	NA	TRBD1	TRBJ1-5	TGTGCCAGCAGTGCCACAGGGGGGAATCAGCCCCAGCATTTT	CASSATGGNQPQHF
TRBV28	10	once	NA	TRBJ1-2	TGTGCCAGCAGCAGATCTGGCTACACCTTC	CASSRSGYTF
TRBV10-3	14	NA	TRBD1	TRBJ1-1	TGTGCCATCAGTCCCGGGACAGTAAACACTGAAGCTTTCTTT	CAISPGTVNTEAFF
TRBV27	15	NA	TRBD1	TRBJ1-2	TGTGCCAGCAGGACAGGGGGTAGCGGGGGCTATGGCTACACCTTC	CASRTGGSGGYGYTF
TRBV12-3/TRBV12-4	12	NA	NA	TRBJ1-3	TGTGCCAGCAGTTCGGGTGGAAACACCATATATTTT	CASSSGGNTIYF
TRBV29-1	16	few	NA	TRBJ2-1	TGCAGCGTTGGAAGTGGGGCGACAAGGCCCGACAATGAGCAGTTCTTC	CSVGSGATRPDNEQFF
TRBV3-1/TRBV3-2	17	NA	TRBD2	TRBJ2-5	TGTGCCAGCAGCCATTACCGGCCTAGCGGGACCCAAGAGACCCAGTACTTC	CASSHYRPSGTQETQYF
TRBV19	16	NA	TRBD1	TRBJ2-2	TGTGCCAGTAGTAGAGCGAGGACAGGGGACACCGGGGAGCTGTTTTTT	CASSRARTGDTGELFF
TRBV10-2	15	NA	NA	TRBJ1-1	TGCGCCAGCAGTGAATGGGGGGACCTGAACACTGAAGCTTTCTTT	CASSEWGDLNTEAFF
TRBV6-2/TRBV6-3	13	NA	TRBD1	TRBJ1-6	TGTGCCAGCAGCCGGGACAGCAGTTCACCCCTCCACTTT	CASSRDSSSPLHF